The present T cell receptor beta chain was sequenced within a study of CD8 T cells in Susac syndrome. Deletions cut 3 bases from V and 1 base from J, with 12 bases between. The CDR3 covers 14 residues. Per the germline V gene, CDR1 is SQVTM and CDR2 is ANQGSEA. The RNA, about 0.5 to 1 ug, was put through reverse transcription using random hexamers. From the immunoSEQ multiplex PCR reads, TCRdb called clonotypes with MiXCR, one entry per CDR3 protein. The sample includes 350,000 to 550,000 distinct CDR3 sequences, more than 70% of them seen just once. The sequence derives from a human donor with multiple sclerosis. The chain carries TRBV29-1 and TRBJ1-1, with D unresolved. Sequencing was carried out using CD8+ T cells from PBMCs. The CDR3 sequence is CSVDYRSSNTEAFF. CDR3 nucleotides: TGCAGCGTTGATTATCGTTCCTCGAACACTGAAGCTTTCTTT.